The clone carrying this T cell receptor (beta chain) has only a few counts. Its antigen is still unknown. Using immunoSEQ multiplex PCR, the repertoire was profiled, and TCRdb retains in-frame clones only, with some absent. The sample has 55,000 to 80,000 clones, 60% to 85% seen once; the top ten hold about 4.5%. The data stem from a study of radiotherapy plus CTLA-4 blockade in lung cancer. Whole-study context: Objective responses were observed in 15% to 20% of patients, and disease control was achieved by approximately 34%.

Germline values: CDR1 SGHDT, CDR2 YYEEEE. The CDR3 sequence is 14 residues long. V trimming: 4 bases; J trimming: 5 bases; junction bases outside the gene matches: 7. General observations from the study: In blood, TCR clones derived from the tumor expanded after radiotherapy plus ipilimumab.

The gene calls are TRBV5-6 and TRBJ2-3; 7 nucleotides agree with TRBD1. This TCR was recovered from a human donor with non-small cell lung cancer who had a complete response to radiotherapy plus ipilimumab. The sample was peripheral blood, taken from a patient treated with radiotherapy plus ipilimumab. The CDR3 sequence: CASSHGTAGDTQYF. For the CDR3, the DNA is TGTGCCAGCAGCCACGGGACAGCTGGAGATACGCAGTATTTT.